This T cell receptor (beta chain) was obtained from a study of Graves' ophthalmopathy and Graves' hyperthyroidism. Looked up from germline, CDR1 is MNHEY and CDR2 is SVGAGI. The CDR3 is made up of 14 amino acids. V was pared by 2 bases and J by 10 bases, with 12 bases between. This clonotype was detected many times. Scientists amplified the TCR beta CDR3 regions from RNA transcripts. HTBI primers were used in a first-round RT-PCR, which preceded a second-round multiplex PCR. TCRdb independently ran MiXCR on the multiplex PCR reads; one entry per CDR3 protein. Of roughly 500,000 distinct CDR3 sequences listed, 13% to 15% are singletons.

This TCR was recovered from a woman aged 25-40 years with Graves' ophthalmopathy. The chain employs TRBV6-5 and TRBJ1-6; no firm D call. Sequenced input: blood. The DNA for the CDR3 is TGTGCCAGCAGTTACACGAGAGCGGGATCACCCCTCCACTTT. It yields the protein CASSYTRAGSPLHF.